Included here is one TCR beta chain sequence, with context. Its antigen is unknown. The data stem from a study of OX40 agonist ivuxolimab in advanced cancers. Repertoires were generated with immunoSEQ multiplex PCR, while TCRdb's copy carries only in-frame clones and drops some. The sample has around 140,000 clones, 75% to 95% seen once. Study-level results: Antigen targets of the expanded peripheral T cells went undetermined.

This CDR3 is 18 amino acids long. Germline V gene data show CDR1 as MNHEY and CDR2 as SMNVEV (reference sequence). The ends lost 5 bases at V and 2 bases at J; junction bases unmatched: 17. Specimen: CD4+ or CD8+ T cells sorted from blood, collected in a trial of the OX40 agonist ivuxolimab. The chain recombines TRBV27 with TRBJ2-7; 8 bases align to TRBD1. The sequence derives from an adult with an advanced solid tumor such as melanoma, head and neck, liver or kidney cancer. Here the CDR3 reads CASSPPDREKGPPYEQYF. CDR3 in DNA: TGTGCCAGCAGTCCTCCGGACAGGGAGAAGGGACCCCCCTACGAGCAGTACTTC.